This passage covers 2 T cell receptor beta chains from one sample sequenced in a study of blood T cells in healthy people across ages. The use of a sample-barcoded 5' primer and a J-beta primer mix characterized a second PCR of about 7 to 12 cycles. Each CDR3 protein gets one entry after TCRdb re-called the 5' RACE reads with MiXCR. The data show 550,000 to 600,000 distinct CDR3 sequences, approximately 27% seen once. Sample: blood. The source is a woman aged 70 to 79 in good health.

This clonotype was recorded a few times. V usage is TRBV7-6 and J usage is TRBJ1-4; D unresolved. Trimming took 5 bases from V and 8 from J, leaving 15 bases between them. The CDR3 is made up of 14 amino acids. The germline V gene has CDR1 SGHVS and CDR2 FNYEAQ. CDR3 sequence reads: CASSPPASVEKLFF. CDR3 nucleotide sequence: TGTGCCAGCAGCCCTCCCGCCTCGGTAGAAAAACTGTTTTTT.

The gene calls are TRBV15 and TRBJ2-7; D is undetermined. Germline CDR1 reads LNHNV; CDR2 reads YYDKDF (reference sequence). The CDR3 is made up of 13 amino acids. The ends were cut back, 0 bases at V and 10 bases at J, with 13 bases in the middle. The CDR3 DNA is TGTGCCACCAGCAGAGATTGGGGAACAGAACAGTACTTC. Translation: CATSRDWGTEQYF.